These 7 T cell receptor beta chains share one sample of origin, sequenced in a study of blood T cell repertoires in COVID-19. Sequencing used immunoSEQ multiplex PCR; TCRdb keeps in-frame clones, though not all of them. The data hold hundreds of thousands of clones, with 85% to 90% observed a single time. Material for sequencing was peripheral blood. The receptors were sampled from a woman younger than 30 with acute or convalescent COVID-19.

V and J are TRBV3-1 (or the pseudogene TRBV3-2) and TRBJ1-4; no firm D call. The CDR3 has 16 residues. Germline-derived CDR1 and CDR2 are LGHDT and YNNKEL (reference sequence). Trimming cost V 4 bases and J 8 bases, with 20 bases left between them. DNA for the CDR3: TGTGCCAGCAGCCCTAAGGATGACCCCCGAGGGGAAAAACTGTTTTTT. This codes for CASSPKDDPRGEKLFF.

This chain connects TRBV19 to TRBJ1-2; 9 bases map to TRBD1. The CDR3 has 13 residues. The J segment lost 7 bases and the V segment lost 10 bases, leaving 10 bases of the junction unmatched. The germline V gene has CDR1 LNHDA and CDR2 SQIVND (reference sequence). The CDR3 loop is CATRTGESSGYTF. The CDR3 DNA follows: TGTGCCACCCGGACAGGGGAGAGTAGTGGCTACACCTTC.

The V call is TRBV5-1, the J call TRBJ2-1; a weak D match, TRBD2 (5 bases). CDR1 is SGHRS and CDR2 is YFSETQ in the germline V gene. With 6 bases removed from V and 6 bases from J, the gap between germline ends came to 10 bases. This CDR3 contains 12 residues. The CDR3 loop reads CASTRTSNEQFF. The CDR3 DNA sequence: TGCGCCAGCACGAGAACTAGCAATGAGCAGTTCTTC.

The chain carries TRBV10-3 and TRBJ2-2; the match to TRBD2 covers 9 bases. This CDR3 spans 14 amino acids. Germline CDR1 is ENHRY and CDR2 is SYGVKD. V was clipped by 3 bases and J by 7 bases; unmatched bases: 3. CDR3 coding DNA: TGTGCCATCAGTGATTTAGCGGGGGTCGGGGAGCTGTTTTTT. This encodes CAISDLAGVGELFF.

The rearrangement joins TRBV19 to TRBJ2-3; D uncertain. Trimming shortened V by 3 bases and J by 0 bases, and 10 bases separated the two germline ends. CDR1 and CDR2 from the germline V gene are LNHDA and SQIVND (reference sequence). The CDR3 loop spans 15 amino acids. CDR3: CASSIYARSTDTQYF. DNA for the CDR3: TGTGCCAGTAGTATTTATGCCAGAAGCACAGATACGCAGTATTTT.

This clone appeared a few times. This chain links TRBV9 with TRBJ1-3; D is unclear. CDR1 and CDR2 (germline): SGDLS, YYNGEE. The CDR3 loop spans 16 amino acids. Trimming removed 10 bases at V and 3 bases at J, with 23 bases between. This CDR3 reads CASAAYEGFFGNTIYF. The CDR3 bases are TGTGCCTCGGCCGCGTACGAGGGATTTTTTGGAAACACCATATATTTT.

The CDR3 reads CASTVAGADTQYF. CDR3 nucleotides: TGTGCCAGCACCGTAGCGGGAGCCGATACGCAGTATTTT. This chain uses TRBV6-5 with TRBJ2-3; 9 nucleotides line up with TRBD2. The CDR3 spans 13 residues. Germline values: CDR1 MNHEY, CDR2 SVGAGI. Trimming removed 7 bases from V and 6 bases from J; junction bases left unmatched: 5.